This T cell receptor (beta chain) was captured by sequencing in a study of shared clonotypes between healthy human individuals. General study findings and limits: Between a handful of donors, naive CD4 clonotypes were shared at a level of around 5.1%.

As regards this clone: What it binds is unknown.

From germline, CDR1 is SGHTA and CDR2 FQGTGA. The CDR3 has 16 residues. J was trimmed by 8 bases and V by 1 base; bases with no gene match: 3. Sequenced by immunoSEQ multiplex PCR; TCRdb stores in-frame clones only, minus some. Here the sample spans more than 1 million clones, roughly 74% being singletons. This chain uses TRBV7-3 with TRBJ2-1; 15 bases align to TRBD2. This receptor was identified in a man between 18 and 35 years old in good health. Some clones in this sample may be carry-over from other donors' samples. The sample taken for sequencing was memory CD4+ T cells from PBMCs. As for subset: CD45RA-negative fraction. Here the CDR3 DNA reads TGTGCCAGCAGCTTAAAAGGGACTAGCGGGAGGCATGAGCAGTTCTTC. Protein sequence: CASSLKGTSGRHEQFF.